The 3 T cell receptor beta chains given below trace back to one sample, sequenced in a study of T cell repertoires in cytomegalovirus infection. The antigens these receptors bind are not known. TCRdb re-called the reads with MiXCR, one entry per CDR3 protein. The sample contains about 85,000 distinct CDR3 sequences, about 45% of which appear only once. The sequencing here drew on CD8+ T cells from cultured PBMCs, taken from culture after CMV antigen stimulation. These receptors were obtained from a human donor in good health (CMV status not recorded). Some clones in this sample may be carry-over from other donors' samples.

The V and J genes are TRBV14 and TRBJ1-3; D call uncertain. V was pared by 1 base and J by 0 bases, with 16 bases between. CDR3 size: 18 residues. CDR1 is SGHDN and CDR2 is FVKESK in the germline V gene. CDR3 sequence: CASSQVRSSAFSGNTIYF. The CDR3 DNA sequence: TGTGCCAGCAGCCAAGTAAGATCGTCAGCATTCTCTGGAAACACCATATATTTT.

This clonotype occurred a few times. V and J are TRBV7-3 and TRBJ1-2; possibly TRBD1 for D (5 bases). The germline CDR1 and CDR2 sequences are SGHTA and FQGTGA. The V and J ends lost 1 base and 6 bases respectively, with 24 bases between them. This CDR3 spans 18 amino acids. CDR3 amino acids: CASSLSGGRGKDADGYTF. In DNA, the CDR3 is TGTGCCAGCAGCTTAAGTGGGGGTAGGGGAAAGGATGCTGATGGCTACACCTTC.

This clonotype was counted only a few times. The V call is TRBV7-7, the J call TRBJ2-7, with a weak D call TRBD1 (5 bases). The CDR3 is 13 residues long. The germline V and J ends were trimmed by 5 bases and 1 base, with 9 bases remaining between them. The germline gives CDR1 SSHAT, CDR2 FNYEAQ (reference sequence). CDR3 sequence: CASSPDTSYEQYF. The CDR3 DNA reads TGTGCCAGCAGCCCGGACACATCCTACGAGCAGTACTTC.